Shown below are 5 T cell receptor beta chains from a single sample sequenced in a study of blood T cells in healthy people across ages. A second about 7 to 12 cycle PCR used barcoded and J-beta primers. TCRdb re-called the 5' RACE reads through MiXCR, storing one row per CDR3 protein. The profile shows 650,000 to 800,000 distinct CDR3 sequences, over 40% of them singletons. The sample was blood. The receptors stem from a woman over 75 in good health.

About this clonotype itself: A single base separates this from a much larger clone, so it may be a read error. This CDR3 is CSASRLGGFNEQFF. The CDR3 DNA reads as TGCAGTGCTAGTAGGCTGGGGGGATTCAATGAGCAGTTCTTC. The gene calls are TRBV20-1 and TRBJ2-1, with D possibly being TRBD2 (6 bases). V lost 3 bases and J 6 bases, leaving 15 bases between the germline ends. The CDR3 sequence is 14 residues long. The germline V gene encodes CDR1 DFQATT and CDR2 SNEGSKA (reference sequence).

This clonotype has ten or more counts. The chain couples TRBV20-1 to TRBJ2-7; a weak D match, TRBD2 (6 bases). The CDR3 spans 16 residues. Looked up from germline, CDR1 is DFQATT and CDR2 is SNEGSKA (reference sequence). V was pared by 5 bases and J by 0 bases, with 20 bases between. The CDR3 bases are TGCAGTGCTCCAGACTACACGAGCGGGTCCTCCTACGAGCAGTACTTC. Protein: CSAPDYTSGSSYEQYF.

The rearrangement uses TRBV20-1 and TRBJ2-3; 10 bases line up with TRBD2. The CDR3 covers 17 residues. The germline gives CDR1 DFQATT, CDR2 SNEGSKA (reference sequence). With 3 bases clipped from V and 0 bases from J, the junction kept 9 bases outside the gene matches. The CDR3 bases are TGCAGTGCTAGGGTAGCGGGGGGTCCCCCTAGCACAGATACGCAGTATTTT. Protein product: CSARVAGGPPSTDTQYF.

This clonotype occurred a few times. The chain uses TRBV7-7 and TRBJ2-2, with 8 bases aligning to TRBD2. This CDR3 comprises 16 residues. Germline lookup yields CDR1 SSHAT and CDR2 FNYEAQ (reference sequence). Trimming removed 4 bases from V and 5 bases from J; junction bases left unmatched: 9. CDR3 sequence (DNA): TGTGCCAGCAGCTCTCAAAGCGGGAGAGGGACCGGGGAGCTGTTTTTT. Protein: CASSSQSGRGTGELFF.

The CDR3, as DNA: TGCAGTGCTAGAACTGGGGCGGATTCAACCTACGAGCAGTACTTC. Its protein product is CSARTGADSTYEQYF. The chain joins TRBV20-1 to TRBJ2-4; a weak D match, TRBD1 (5 bases). The tail of the sequence fits TRBJ2-7 better, so the J call may be wrong. Per germline, CDR1 DFQATT and CDR2 SNEGSKA (reference sequence). There are 15 residues in the CDR3.